A single sample gave rise to the 23 T cell receptor beta chains below, sequenced in a study of neurological immune-mediated disorders. TCRdb reanalysed the 5' RACE reads using MiXCR and keeps one entry per CDR3 protein. Among fewer than 20,000 distinct CDR3 sequences listed, roughly a tenth were seen once. The sequencing input was CD8+ T cells from blood. The source is a woman in her forties or fifties in good health.

This clonotype was picked up many times. The genes are TRBV4-3 and TRBJ1-4; TRBD1 is a possible D gene (5 bases). This CDR3 is 17 amino acids long. V lost 0 bases and J lost 3, with 14 bases in between. Germline lookup yields CDR1 LGHNA and CDR2 YSLEER. CDR3 in amino acids: CASSQDWSGAANEKLFF. The CDR3 DNA is TGCGCCAGCAGCCAAGATTGGTCTGGGGCGGCTAATGAAAAACTGTTTTTT.

The rearrangement joins TRBV5-1 to TRBJ2-7, with TRBD1 matching 8 bases. The germline V gene encodes CDR1 SGHRS and CDR2 YFSETQ. The length of the CDR3 is 13 residues. Trimming took 3 bases from V and 4 from J; bases not matched to a gene: 3. CDR3 nucleotide sequence: TGCGCCAGCAGCTCGACAGGGGTATACGAGCAGTACTTC. Its protein product is CASSSTGVYEQYF.

The V call is TRBV3-1, the J call TRBJ2-5; D gene unclear. This CDR3 has 15 residues. Between the trimmed V and J ends, which lost 3 bases and 2 bases, there was a span of 13 bases. In germline, CDR1 is LGHDT, CDR2 YNNKEL (reference sequence). The CDR3 sequence: CASSQTGRKQETQYF. The CDR3 DNA follows: TGTGCCAGCAGCCAGACCGGGCGCAAACAAGAGACCCAGTACTTC.

This clonotype was recorded at least ten times. This chain links TRBV7-6 with TRBJ1-4; D is perhaps TRBD1 (5 bases). The CDR3 is 19 amino acids. Germline V gene data show CDR1 as SGHVS and CDR2 as FNYEAQ. V dropped 5 bases and J dropped 0 bases, with 22 bases sitting between them. The CDR3 protein is CASSQLPDRGLTTNEKLFF. CDR3 DNA sequence: TGTGCCAGCAGCCAACTCCCGGACCGGGGGTTGACAACTAATGAAAAACTGTTTTTT.

In this sample, this clonotype turned up many times. The rearrangement joins TRBV4-2 to TRBJ2-1; D is possibly TRBD2 (5 bases). The germline CDR1 and CDR2 sequences are LGHNA and YNFKEQ. V was cut by 4 bases and J by 10 bases, with 14 bases left in between. The CDR3 runs 13 residues. The CDR3 bases are TGTGCCAGCAGCCTGCCGGGAAAGCGAGAGCAGTTCTTC. It translates to CASSLPGKREQFF.

This clonotype was recorded many times. This rearrangement joins TRBV7-9 to TRBJ1-1; the D is unclear. The CDR3 has 15 amino acids. V lost 4 bases to trimming and J lost 1 base, with 13 bases between them. Per germline, CDR1 SEHNR and CDR2 FQNEAQ (reference sequence). The CDR3 DNA is TGTGCCAGCAGCTCTTTAGGCAGCGGGAACACTGAAGCTTTCTTT. This sequence encodes CASSSLGSGNTEAFF. The entire variable domain, with the rest obtained from reference TRBV7-9 and TRBJ1-1, is as follows: DTGVSQNPRHKITKRGQNVTFRCDPISEHNRLYWYRQTLGQGPEFLTYFQNEAQLEKSRLLSDRFSAERPKGSFSTLEIQRTEQGDSAMYLCASSSLGSGNTEAFFGQGTRLTVV.

The chain employs TRBV28 and TRBJ2-1; the match to TRBD1 covers 8 bases. The CDR3 consists of 17 residues. J was trimmed by 0 bases and V by 4 bases; bases with no gene match: 8. Germline assignment: CDR1 MDHEN and CDR2 SYDVKM. The chain's CDR3 is CASSSWRQGNSYNEQFF. CDR3 nucleotides: TGTGCCAGCAGTTCCTGGAGACAGGGGAACTCCTACAATGAGCAGTTCTTC.

This clonotype was detected ten times or more. The rearrangement links TRBV20-1 to TRBJ1-6, with TRBD1 matching 7 bases. The germline CDR1 and CDR2 sequences are DFQATT and SNEGSKA (reference sequence). Trimming cost V 0 bases and J 10 bases; bases outside gene matches: 9. CDR3 size: 15 residues. DNA of the CDR3: TGCAGTGCTAGAGATCAGGCAGGGGGTGTCTCACCCCTCCACTTT. Translating it yields CSARDQAGGVSPLHF.

Many counts were recorded for this clonotype. CDR3 loop: CASSNTGNTGELFF. The CDR3 DNA reads TGTGCCAGCAGTAATACAGGGAACACCGGGGAGCTGTTTTTT. The V gene is TRBV2, the J gene TRBJ2-2; perhaps TRBD1 as D (5 bases). Germline V lookup: CDR1 SNHLY, CDR2 FYNNEI. This CDR3 has 14 residues. The germline V and J ends were trimmed by 5 bases and 1 base, with 8 bases remaining between them.

The J gene is TRBJ2-1, the V gene TRBV5-1, with 9 bases identical to TRBD1. The length of the CDR3 is 15 residues. Unmatched junction bases numbered 7, after V lost 6 bases and J lost 3 bases. Germline CDR1 SGHRS, CDR2 YFSETQ. The CDR3 DNA reads TGCGCCAGCACCTTTGGGGACAGGGACTACAATGAGCAGTTCTTC. It encodes CASTFGDRDYNEQFF.

Ten or more counts support this clonotype. This rearrangement joins TRBV10-3 to TRBJ2-7; maybe TRBD2 (6 bases). Trimming removed 2 bases from V and 3 bases from J, with 11 bases in between. The germline gives CDR1 ENHRY, CDR2 SYGVKD. The CDR3 sequence is 14 residues long. This CDR3 reads CAISESQGGYEQYF. The CDR3 coding sequence is TGTGCCATCAGTGAGAGTCAGGGAGGCTACGAGCAGTACTTC.

This clonotype came up many times. The chain has TRBV7-9 and TRBJ2-7, with D uncertain. This CDR3 has 13 residues. The V end was cut by 5 bases, the J end by 7 bases, with 15 bases between. Germline V gives CDR1 SEHNR, CDR2 FQNEAQ (reference sequence). CDR3 sequence: CASSNPVSGEQYF. The CDR3, as DNA: TGTGCCAGCAGCAACCCGGTGTCTGGGGAGCAGTACTTC.

This clonotype occurred many times. This sequence joins TRBV2 and TRBJ2-2; the D gene is possibly TRBD2 (5 bases). Germline CDR1 is SNHLY and CDR2 is FYNNEI. V lost 8 bases and J 6 bases, leaving 10 bases between the germline ends. The CDR3 loop spans 12 amino acids. CDR3 protein: CASPTRSGELFF. The CDR3 bases are TGTGCCAGCCCTACTAGGTCCGGGGAGCTGTTTTTT.

This clonotype was detected ten times or more. The V call is TRBV6-2 or TRBV6-3, the J call TRBJ1-5; D not certain. The CDR3 totals 13 residues. The germline CDR1 and CDR2 sequences are MNHEY and SVGEGT. V was trimmed by 10 bases and J by 6 bases, leaving 16 bases between them. The CDR3 DNA reads as TGTGCCACCTCGGAAGGGTTTGGTCAGCCCCAGCATTTT. It codes for CATSEGFGQPQHF.

This clonotype has a count of ten or more. The chain is built from TRBV20-1 and TRBJ2-3; 10 nucleotides match TRBD2. The CDR3 has 16 amino acids. V shed 3 bases and J 3 bases; nucleotides not matched to a gene: 9. Germline V gives CDR1 DFQATT, CDR2 SNEGSKA (reference sequence). The chain's CDR3 is CSARGTSVWVTDTQYF. DNA of the CDR3: TGCAGTGCTAGGGGGACTAGCGTTTGGGTTACAGATACGCAGTATTTT.

This clonotype was seen more than once but under ten times. This sequence joins TRBV29-1 and TRBJ2-1, with D maybe TRBD2 (6 bases). Germline CDR1 and CDR2: SQVTM and ANQGSEA. This CDR3 is 13 amino acids long. This chain's CDR3 is CTALDYTYNEQFF. CDR3 bases: TGCACCGCTTTGGACTACACATACAATGAGCAGTTCTTC.

This clonotype was counted at least ten times. The genes are TRBV7-9 and TRBJ2-7; tentatively, D is TRBD2 (5 bases). The length of the CDR3 is 12 residues. The V gene's germline CDR1 is SEHNR and CDR2 FQNEAQ (reference sequence). V gave up 5 bases and J gave up 2 bases, with 7 bases separating them. CDR3 sequence reads: CASSERTYEQYF. The CDR3 DNA reads TGTGCCAGCAGCGAGCGGACCTACGAGCAGTACTTC.

This clonotype was picked up many times. The V and J genes are TRBV19 and TRBJ2-7; D possibly corresponds to TRBD1 (6 bases). The length of the CDR3 is 14 residues. Germline values: CDR1 LNHDA, CDR2 SQIVND (reference sequence). V was shortened by 1 base and J by 2 bases, with 9 bases between the two germline ends. CDR3 nucleotides: TGTGCCAGTAGTATAGCGACAGGAACCTACGAGCAGTACTTC. This codes for CASSIATGTYEQYF.

The CDR3 nucleotides read TGTGCCAGCAGCTTAGCCGGGGGGTCCAGCCATGAGCAGTTCTTC. Residues: CASSLAGGSSHEQFF. The V call is TRBV7-6, the J call TRBJ2-1; TRBD2 aligns across 7 bases. Germline V CDR1 and CDR2: SGHVS, FNYEAQ. The trim removed 0 bases at V and 8 bases at J, leaving 7 bases unmatched. The length of the CDR3 is 15 residues.

This clonotype was seen at least ten times. The chain joins TRBV7-9 to TRBJ2-7; D perhaps matches TRBD1 (6 bases). Germline CDR1 and CDR2: SEHNR and FQNEAQ (reference sequence). There are 13 residues in the CDR3. V was clipped by 5 bases and J by 1 base, with 9 bases between them. The CDR3 sequence: CASSIGTSYEQYF. DNA of the CDR3: TGTGCCAGCAGCATCGGGACATCCTACGAGCAGTACTTC.

This clonotype was observed many times. The chain is built from TRBV5-1 and TRBJ2-5, with TRBD1 identical over 7 bases. Trimming at V came to 6 bases and at J to 4 bases, leaving 9 bases not matched to a gene. Germline CDR1 reads SGHRS; CDR2 reads YFSETQ. This CDR3 region has 14 residues. CDR3 sequence: CASTLNRGRETQYF. In DNA form, the CDR3 reads TGCGCCAGCACCCTCAACAGGGGAAGAGAGACCCAGTACTTC.

This clonotype was recorded many times. The V and J genes are TRBV11-2 and TRBJ2-7; D might be TRBD1 (5 bases). Trimming pared 1 base from V and 0 bases from J, leaving 16 bases between. CDR3 size: 17 residues. Germline-derived CDR1 and CDR2 are SGHAT and FQNNGV. The CDR3 spells CASSLGFGQGPSYEQYF. In DNA form, the CDR3 reads TGTGCCAGCAGCTTAGGGTTCGGTCAGGGCCCCTCCTACGAGCAGTACTTC. The full variable domain, its missing parts supplied by reference TRBV11-2 and TRBJ2-7, is EAGVAQSPRYKIIEKRQSVAFWCNPISGHATLYWYQQILGQGPKLLIQFQNNGVVDDSQLPKDRFSAERLKGVDSTLKIQPAKLEDSAVYLCASSLGFGQGPSYEQYFGPGTRLTVT.

Only a few counts were recorded for this clonotype. The chain combines TRBV11-2 with TRBJ2-7; 11 nucleotides match TRBD2. CDR1 is SGHAT and CDR2 is FQNNGV in the germline V gene. V was clipped by 1 base and J by 3 bases; unmatched bases: 17. CDR3 length: 20 amino acids. CDR3 bases: TGTGCCAGCAGCTTAGGGCCTTCGACCATAGCGGGGGGGATATTCTACGAGCAGTACTTC. Its protein product is CASSLGPSTIAGGIFYEQYF.